Listed here is a single T cell receptor (beta chain). Its specificity is unknown. The source of the sample is a study of T cell responses to AZD1222 COVID-19 vaccine. Study conclusions and caveats: Donors skewed white British and female; clonal diversity was possibly underestimated.

The protocol was immunoSEQ multiplex PCR, while the TCRdb copy is restricted to in-frame clones and leaves out a portion. The table lists fewer than 150,000 clones, around nine tenths of them singletons. The V gene lost 4 bases and the J gene lost 5 bases, with 5 bases spanning the gap. Germline loops: CDR1 KGHSH, CDR2 LQKENI. The CDR3 consists of 11 residues. The sample was peripheral blood, taken on day 0 of AZD1222 vaccination. The V and J genes are TRBV18 and TRBJ2-5, with no clear D. The clonotype comes from an adult in good health. As DNA, the CDR3 is TGTGCCAGCTCACAGGGTGAGACCCAGTACTTC. Translation gives CASSQGETQYF.